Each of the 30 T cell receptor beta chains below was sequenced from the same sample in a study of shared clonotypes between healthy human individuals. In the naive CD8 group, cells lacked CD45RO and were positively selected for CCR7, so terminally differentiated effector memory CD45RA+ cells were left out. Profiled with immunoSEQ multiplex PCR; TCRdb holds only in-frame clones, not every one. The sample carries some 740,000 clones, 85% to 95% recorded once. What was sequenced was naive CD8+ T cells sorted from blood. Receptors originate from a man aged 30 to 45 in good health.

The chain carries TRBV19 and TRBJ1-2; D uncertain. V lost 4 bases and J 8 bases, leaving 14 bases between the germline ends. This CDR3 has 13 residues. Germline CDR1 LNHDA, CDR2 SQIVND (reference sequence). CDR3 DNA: TGTGCCAGTAGTAACCCGCCGGGTGGAGGCTACACCTTC. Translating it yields CASSNPPGGGYTF.

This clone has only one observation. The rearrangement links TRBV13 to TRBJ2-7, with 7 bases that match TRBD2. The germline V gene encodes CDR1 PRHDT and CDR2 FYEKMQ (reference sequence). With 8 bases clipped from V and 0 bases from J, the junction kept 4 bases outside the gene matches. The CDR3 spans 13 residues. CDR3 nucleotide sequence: TGTGCCAGCGGTCAGCGGGGCTCCTACGAGCAGTACTTC. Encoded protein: CASGQRGSYEQYF.

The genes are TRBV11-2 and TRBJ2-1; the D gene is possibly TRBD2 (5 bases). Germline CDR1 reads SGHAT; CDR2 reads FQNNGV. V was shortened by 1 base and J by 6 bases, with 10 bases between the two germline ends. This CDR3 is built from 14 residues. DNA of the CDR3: TGTGCCAGCAGCTTAGGGACTCATCCCAATGAGCAGTTCTTC. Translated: CASSLGTHPNEQFF.

Here the CDR3 reads CAWSGEGRGNQPQHF. CDR3 coding DNA: TGTGCCTGGAGTGGCGAAGGGCGAGGCAATCAGCCCCAGCATTTT. The chain uses TRBV30 and TRBJ1-5; D not certain. This CDR3 has 15 residues. V lost 1 base and J lost 2, with 12 bases in between. Germline V gene data show CDR1 as GTSNPN and CDR2 as SVGIG (reference sequence).

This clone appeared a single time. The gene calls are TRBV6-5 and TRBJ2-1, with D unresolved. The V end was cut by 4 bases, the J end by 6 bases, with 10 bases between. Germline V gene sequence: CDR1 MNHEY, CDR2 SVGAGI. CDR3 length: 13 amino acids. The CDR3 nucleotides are TGTGCCAGCAGTTTTCCGCTGGGCAATGAGCAGTTCTTC. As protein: CASSFPLGNEQFF.

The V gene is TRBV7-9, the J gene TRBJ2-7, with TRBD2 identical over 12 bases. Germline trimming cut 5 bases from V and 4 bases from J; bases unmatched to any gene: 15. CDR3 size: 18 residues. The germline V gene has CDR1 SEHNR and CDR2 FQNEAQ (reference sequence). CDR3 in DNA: TGTGCCAGCAGCACCAGTCCGACTAGCGGGAGTAATTTTTACGAGCAGTACTTC. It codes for CASSTSPTSGSNFYEQYF.

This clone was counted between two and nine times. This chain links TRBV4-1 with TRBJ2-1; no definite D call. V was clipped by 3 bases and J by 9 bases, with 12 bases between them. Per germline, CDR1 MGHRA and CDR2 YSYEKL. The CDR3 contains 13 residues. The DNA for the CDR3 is TGCGCCAGCAGCCAGGGATTTGGTGTTGAGCAGTTCTTC. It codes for CASSQGFGVEQFF.

The CDR3 here is CASSSPMATSYNEQFF. Here the CDR3 DNA reads TGTGCCAGCAGTAGCCCCATGGCAACCTCCTACAATGAGCAGTTCTTC. V usage is TRBV27 and J usage is TRBJ2-1; unclear D gene. CDR3 length equals 16 residues. The germline gives CDR1 MNHEY, CDR2 SMNVEV (reference sequence). V was pared by 5 bases and J by 0 bases, with 14 bases between.

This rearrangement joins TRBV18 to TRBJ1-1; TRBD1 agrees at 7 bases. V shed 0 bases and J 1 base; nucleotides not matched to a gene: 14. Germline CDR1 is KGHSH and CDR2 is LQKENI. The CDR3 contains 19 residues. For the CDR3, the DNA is TGTGCCAGCTCACCACCAACTGAAACAGGGGACTTACGGAACACTGAAGCTTTCTTT. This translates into CASSPPTETGDLRNTEAFF.

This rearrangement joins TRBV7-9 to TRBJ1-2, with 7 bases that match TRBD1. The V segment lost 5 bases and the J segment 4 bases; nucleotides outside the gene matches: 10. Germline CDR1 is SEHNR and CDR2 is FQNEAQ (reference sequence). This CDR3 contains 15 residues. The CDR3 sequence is CASSNRDSIIYGYTF. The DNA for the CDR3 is TGTGCCAGCAGCAACCGGGACAGCATAATCTATGGCTACACCTTC.

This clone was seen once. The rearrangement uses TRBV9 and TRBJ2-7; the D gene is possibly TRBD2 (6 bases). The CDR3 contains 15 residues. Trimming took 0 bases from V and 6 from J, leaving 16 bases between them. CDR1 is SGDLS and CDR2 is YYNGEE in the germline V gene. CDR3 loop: CASSVDGRDGGEQYF. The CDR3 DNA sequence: TGTGCCAGCAGCGTAGATGGGCGGGATGGGGGCGAGCAGTACTTC.

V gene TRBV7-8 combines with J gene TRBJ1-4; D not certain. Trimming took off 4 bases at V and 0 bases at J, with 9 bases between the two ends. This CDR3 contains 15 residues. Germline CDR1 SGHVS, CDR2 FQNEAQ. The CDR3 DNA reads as TGTGCCAGCAGCTCGAGACTGGCAACTAATGAAAAACTGTTTTTT. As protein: CASSSRLATNEKLFF.

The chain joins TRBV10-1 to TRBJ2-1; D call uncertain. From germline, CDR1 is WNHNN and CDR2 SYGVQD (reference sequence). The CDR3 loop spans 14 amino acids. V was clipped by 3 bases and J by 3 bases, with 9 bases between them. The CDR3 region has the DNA TGCGCCAGCAGTGATGGAACCTTCTACAATGAGCAGTTCTTC. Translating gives CASSDGTFYNEQFF.

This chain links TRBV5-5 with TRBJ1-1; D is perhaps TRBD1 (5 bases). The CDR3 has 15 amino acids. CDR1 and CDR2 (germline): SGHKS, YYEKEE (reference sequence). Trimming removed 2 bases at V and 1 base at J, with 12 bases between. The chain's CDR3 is CASSFLTVTNTEAFF. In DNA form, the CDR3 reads TGTGCCAGCAGCTTCCTGACAGTTACGAACACTGAAGCTTTCTTT.

The CDR3 DNA reads TGTGCCAGTAGTATGACAGGGACATTAAGGCACGAGCAGTACTTC. This sequence encodes CASSMTGTLRHEQYF. The V and J genes are TRBV19 and TRBJ2-7; 7 bases align to TRBD1. The CDR3 contains 15 residues. Trimming took 3 bases from V and 5 from J; bases not matched to a gene: 10. Germline loops: CDR1 LNHDA, CDR2 SQIVND (reference sequence).

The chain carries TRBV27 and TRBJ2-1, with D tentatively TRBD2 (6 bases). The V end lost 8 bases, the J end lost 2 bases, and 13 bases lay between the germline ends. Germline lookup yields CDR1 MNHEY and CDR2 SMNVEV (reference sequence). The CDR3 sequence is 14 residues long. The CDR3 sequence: CASARPGAYNEQFF. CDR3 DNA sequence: TGTGCCAGCGCCAGACCGGGGGCCTACAATGAGCAGTTCTTC.

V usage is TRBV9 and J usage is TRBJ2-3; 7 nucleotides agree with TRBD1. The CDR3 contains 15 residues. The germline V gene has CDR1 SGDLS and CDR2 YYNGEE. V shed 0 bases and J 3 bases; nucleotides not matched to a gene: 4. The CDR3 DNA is TGTGCCAGCAGCGTAGGAGGGGGCGCGACAGATACGCAGTATTTT. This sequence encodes CASSVGGGATDTQYF.

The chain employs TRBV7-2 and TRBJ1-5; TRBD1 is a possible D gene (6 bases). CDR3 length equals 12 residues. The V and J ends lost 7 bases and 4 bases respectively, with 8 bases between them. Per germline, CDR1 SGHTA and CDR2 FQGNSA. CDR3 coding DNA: TGTGCCAGCACCAGGGGTAATCAGCCCCAGCATTTT. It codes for CASTRGNQPQHF.

This CDR3 is CASSTAGQGLTYEQYF. Written as DNA, the CDR3 is TGTGCCAGCAGCACGGCCGGACAGGGGCTCACCTACGAGCAGTACTTC. The J gene is TRBJ2-7, the V gene TRBV7-8; 9 positions agree with TRBD1. After removal of 5 bases from V and 2 bases from J, the junction contained 10 bases not matched to a gene. The germline V gene encodes CDR1 SGHVS and CDR2 FQNEAQ. The CDR3 loop spans 16 amino acids.

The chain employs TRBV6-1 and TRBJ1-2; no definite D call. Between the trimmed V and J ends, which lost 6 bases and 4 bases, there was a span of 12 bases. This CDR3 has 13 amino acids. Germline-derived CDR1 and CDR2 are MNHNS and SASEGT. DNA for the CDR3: TGTGCCAGCAGCGAGACACGTTTCTATGGCTACACCTTC. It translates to CASSETRFYGYTF.

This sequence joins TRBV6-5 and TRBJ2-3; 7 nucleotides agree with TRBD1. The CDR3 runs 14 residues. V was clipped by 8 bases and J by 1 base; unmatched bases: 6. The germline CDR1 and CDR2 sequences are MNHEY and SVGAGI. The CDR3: CASRVQGGTDTQYF. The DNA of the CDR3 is TGTGCCAGCCGAGTCCAGGGGGGCACAGATACGCAGTATTTT.

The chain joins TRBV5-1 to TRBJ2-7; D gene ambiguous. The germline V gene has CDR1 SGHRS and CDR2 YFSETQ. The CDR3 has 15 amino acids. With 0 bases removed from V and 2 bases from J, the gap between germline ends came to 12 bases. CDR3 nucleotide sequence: TGCGCCAGCAGCTTGGCCGTAGGGCCAACCTACGAGCAGTACTTC. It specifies CASSLAVGPTYEQYF.

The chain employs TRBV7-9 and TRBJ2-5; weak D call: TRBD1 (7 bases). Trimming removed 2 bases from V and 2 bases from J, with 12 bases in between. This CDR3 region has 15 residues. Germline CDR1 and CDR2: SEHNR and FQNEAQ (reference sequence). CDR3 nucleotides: TGTGCCAGCAGCTTATTCAGGGGGAGGCAAGAGACCCAGTACTTC. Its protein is CASSLFRGRQETQYF.

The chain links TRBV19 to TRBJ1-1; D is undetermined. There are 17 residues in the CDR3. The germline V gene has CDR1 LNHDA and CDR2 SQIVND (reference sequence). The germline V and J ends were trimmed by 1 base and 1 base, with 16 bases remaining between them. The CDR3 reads CASSIARLLTSNTEAFF. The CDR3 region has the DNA TGTGCCAGTAGTATAGCGCGGTTACTTACCTCGAACACTGAAGCTTTCTTT.

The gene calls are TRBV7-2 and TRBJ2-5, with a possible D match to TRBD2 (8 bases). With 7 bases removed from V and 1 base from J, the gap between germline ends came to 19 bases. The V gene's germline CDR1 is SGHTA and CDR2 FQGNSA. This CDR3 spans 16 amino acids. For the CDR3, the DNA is TGTGCCAGCACCGACAGGGCGGGAGGTGCCCAAGAGACCCAGTACTTC. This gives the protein CASTDRAGGAQETQYF.

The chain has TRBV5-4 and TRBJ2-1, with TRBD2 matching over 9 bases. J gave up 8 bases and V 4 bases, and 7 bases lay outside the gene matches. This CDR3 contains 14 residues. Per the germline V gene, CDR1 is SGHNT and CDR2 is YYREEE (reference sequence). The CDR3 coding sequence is TGTGCCAGCAGCAATAGCGGGAGTATCGATGAGCAGTTCTTC. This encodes CASSNSGSIDEQFF.

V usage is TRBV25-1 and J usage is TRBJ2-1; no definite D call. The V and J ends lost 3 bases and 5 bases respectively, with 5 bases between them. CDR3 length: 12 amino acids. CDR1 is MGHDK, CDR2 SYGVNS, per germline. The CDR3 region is CASSDQNNEQFF. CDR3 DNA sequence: TGTGCCAGCAGTGACCAGAACAATGAGCAGTTCTTC.

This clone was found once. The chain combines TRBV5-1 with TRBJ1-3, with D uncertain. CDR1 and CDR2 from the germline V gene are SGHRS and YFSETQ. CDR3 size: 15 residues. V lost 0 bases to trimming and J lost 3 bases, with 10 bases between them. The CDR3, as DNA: TGCGCCAGCAGCTTGGTGGGTTATAGTGGAAACACCATATATTTT. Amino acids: CASSLVGYSGNTIYF.

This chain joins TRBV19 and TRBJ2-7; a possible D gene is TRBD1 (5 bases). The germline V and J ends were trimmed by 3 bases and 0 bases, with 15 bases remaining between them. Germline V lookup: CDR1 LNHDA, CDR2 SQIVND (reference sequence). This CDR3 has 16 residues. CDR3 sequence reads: CASSIGQGESSYEQYF. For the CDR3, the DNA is TGTGCCAGTAGTATTGGGCAGGGCGAGAGCTCCTACGAGCAGTACTTC. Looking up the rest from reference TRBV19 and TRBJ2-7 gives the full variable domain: DGGITQSPKYLFRKEGQNVTLSCEQNLNHDAMYWYRQDPGQGLRLIYYSQIVNDFQKGDIAEGYSVSREKKESFPLTVTSAQKNPTAFYLCASSIGQGESSYEQYFGPGTRLTVT.

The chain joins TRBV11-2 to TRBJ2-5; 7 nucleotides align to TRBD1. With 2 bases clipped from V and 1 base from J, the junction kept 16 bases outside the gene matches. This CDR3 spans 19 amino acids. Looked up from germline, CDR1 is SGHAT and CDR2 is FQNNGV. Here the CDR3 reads CASSLRPLPWDSSQETQYF. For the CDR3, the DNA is TGTGCCAGCAGCTTAAGGCCCCTCCCGTGGGACAGTTCCCAAGAGACCCAGTACTTC.